Presented here are 31 T cell receptor beta chains from one specimen sequenced in a study of response to subunit inactivated influenza vaccine. Using its own MiXCR run on the RT-PCR reads, TCRdb lists one record per CDR3 protein. The table includes approximately 520,000 distinct CDR3 sequences, approximately 16% detected once. The specimen comprised CD4+ T cells sorted from PBMCs, sampled approximately 25 months after vaccination. The receptors here all came from a man aged 50 to 69 who received an inactivated influenza vaccine.

This clonotype was recorded a few times. The chain links TRBV5-1 to TRBJ1-5; TRBD1 is a possible D gene (6 bases). Per germline, CDR1 SGHRS and CDR2 YFSETQ. Trimming removed 10 bases at V and 4 bases at J, with 15 bases between. The CDR3 has 13 amino acids. This chain's CDR3 is CALQGRMNQPQHF. The DNA of the CDR3 is TGCGCCTTACAGGGAAGAATGAATCAGCCCCAGCATTTT.

This clonotype was picked up a small number of times. The chain recombines TRBV30 with TRBJ2-1, with unresolved D. Trimming cost V 0 bases and J 5 bases, with 11 bases left between them. The CDR3 covers 14 residues. Germline V gene data show CDR1 as GTSNPN and CDR2 as SVGIG (reference sequence). The CDR3 DNA follows: TGTGCCTGGAGTGTTATGACCGTGGACAATGAGCAGTTCTTC. Translated, it gives CAWSVMTVDNEQFF.

This clonotype appeared a single time. The CDR3 DNA reads TGTGCCAGCAGTCGACAGGGAAGATATGGCTACACCTTC. This codes for CASSRQGRYGYTF. The chain couples TRBV6-2 or TRBV6-3 to TRBJ1-2; 7 positions match TRBD1. CDR3 size: 13 residues. Trimming at V came to 5 bases and at J to 5 bases, leaving 5 bases not matched to a gene. From germline, CDR1 is MNHEY and CDR2 SVGEGT.

This clonotype was observed at least ten times. One end of the junction does not line up with germline, which may come from a read error. The chain combines TRBV12-3 or TRBV12-4 with TRBJ2-1; 11 positions agree with TRBD2. This CDR3 has 15 amino acids. This CDR3 is CASSIAGGLRNEQFF. The CDR3 region has the DNA TGTGCCAGCAGTATAGCGGGGGGGTTAAGAAATGAGCAGTTCTTC.

This clonotype occurred a few times. V gene TRBV5-1 combines with J gene TRBJ2-3, with D possibly TRBD2 on 6 matching bases. Germline values: CDR1 SGHRS, CDR2 YFSETQ. This CDR3 has 14 amino acids. The V end lost 4 bases, the J end lost 4 bases, and 13 bases lay between the germline ends. The CDR3 DNA is TGCGCCAGCAGCGGAGGGGAATTTGCAGATACGCAGTATTTT. This sequence encodes CASSGGEFADTQYF.

This clonotype occurred a few times. The chain carries TRBV20-1 and TRBJ2-3; D uncertain. The germline CDR1 and CDR2 sequences are DFQATT and SNEGSKA (reference sequence). This CDR3 is built from 13 residues. Here the CDR3 DNA reads TGCAGCCACCCCTCCCCCGGCACAGATACGCAGTATTTT. It codes for CSHPSPGTDTQYF.

The chain has TRBV20-1 and TRBJ2-5, with 9 positions matching TRBD2. V was pared by 0 bases and J by 4 bases, with 6 bases of the junction left unmatched. The CDR3 has 15 residues. Per germline, CDR1 DFQATT and CDR2 SNEGSKA (reference sequence). CDR3 DNA: TGCAGTGCTAGAGATCTTAGCGGGAGCACAGAGACCCAGTACTTC. Translated: CSARDLSGSTETQYF.

The chain recombines TRBV7-2 with TRBJ1-2, with D perhaps matching TRBD1 (5 bases). V lost 7 bases, J lost 1 base, and 13 bases lay in between. Germline lookup yields CDR1 SGHTA and CDR2 FQGNSA. CDR3 length equals 14 residues. The CDR3 DNA follows: TGTGCCAGCATCCCGTCAGGGAATAACTATGGCTACACCTTC. Its translation is CASIPSGNNYGYTF.

The V gene is TRBV7-3, the J gene TRBJ2-1; 11 bases map to TRBD2. Germline V lookup: CDR1 SGHTA, CDR2 FQGTGA. The junction had 8 bases not matched to a gene; V was cut back by 0 bases and J by 4 bases. The CDR3 consists of 18 residues. CDR3 DNA: TGTGCCAGCAGCTTAACTCCGACTAGCGGGATAAAATACAATGAGCAGTTCTTC. This encodes CASSLTPTSGIKYNEQFF.

V gene TRBV5-1 combines with J gene TRBJ2-7; the match to TRBD2 covers 7 bases. CDR1 SGHRS and CDR2 YFSETQ come from the germline V gene. V lost 0 bases to trimming and J lost 5 bases; unmatched junction nucleotides: 8. The CDR3 is 15 amino acids. The CDR3 region has the DNA TGCGCCAGCAGCTTGGCGTTAAGCGGGAAAAACGAGCAGTACTTC. Protein product: CASSLALSGKNEQYF.

The V gene is TRBV2, the J gene TRBJ2-6; D may correspond to TRBD1 or TRBD2 (5 bases each). Between the trimmed V and J ends, which lost 7 bases and 4 bases, there was a span of 8 bases. The CDR3 contains 13 residues. Germline V gene lookup returns CDR1 SNHLY and CDR2 FYNNEI. CDR3 in DNA: TGTGCCAGCACGGGGCTGGGGGCCAACGTCCTGACTTTC. Protein: CASTGLGANVLTF.

In this sample, this clonotype turned up a few times. V is TRBV28 and J is TRBJ1-5; D call uncertain. V lost 8 bases, J lost 2 bases, and 7 bases lay in between. The V gene's germline CDR1 is MDHEN and CDR2 SYDVKM. The CDR3 totals 12 residues. This chain's CDR3 is CASGLGNQPQHF. In nucleotides, the CDR3 is TGTGCCAGCGGGCTGGGCAATCAGCCCCAGCATTTT.

About this clonotype: Being one base from a much bigger clone, this may be a read error. This chain joins TRBV6-2 or TRBV6-3 and TRBJ2-7; no clear D gene. The germline gives CDR1 MNHEY, CDR2 SVGEGT. This CDR3 region has 11 residues. The ends were cut back, 4 bases at V and 3 bases at J, with 4 bases in the middle. CDR3 in DNA: TGTGCCAGCAGTTGGCGCTACGAGCAGTACTTC. This translates into CASSWRYEQYF.

The chain couples TRBV9 to TRBJ2-7; 10 nucleotides line up with TRBD2. V trimming: 3 bases; J trimming: 4 bases; junction bases outside the gene matches: 7. CDR1 SGDLS and CDR2 YYNGEE come from the germline V gene. CDR3 length: 15 amino acids. The CDR3 DNA follows: TGTGCCAGCAGCGGGTCTAGCGGGAGAGGGTACGAGCAGTACTTC. Its protein product is CASSGSSGRGYEQYF.

This clonotype was detected a few times. This chain connects TRBV7-2 to TRBJ2-1; D is unresolved. The V end lost 0 bases, the J end lost 6 bases, and 6 bases lay between the germline ends. This CDR3 region has 13 residues. Germline CDR1 SGHTA, CDR2 FQGNSA. CDR3 sequence reads: CASSLALGNEQFF. CDR3 nucleotide sequence: TGTGCCAGCAGCTTAGCGCTCGGCAATGAGCAGTTCTTC.

This clonotype showed up just a few times. The chain carries TRBV28 and TRBJ2-1; a weak D match, TRBD1 (6 bases). The germline CDR1 and CDR2 sequences are MDHEN and SYDVKM. V lost 1 base and J 6 bases, leaving 13 bases between the germline ends. This CDR3 spans 15 amino acids. The CDR3 region has the DNA TGTGCCAGCAGTTTATCAGGGGTGCGTGGCAATGAGCAGTTCTTC. This codes for CASSLSGVRGNEQFF.

This clonotype was found once. V usage is TRBV10-3 and J usage is TRBJ2-6; the D is unclear. Germline CDR1 ENHRY, CDR2 SYGVKD. This CDR3 region has 14 residues. The V gene lost 3 bases and the J gene lost 2 bases, with 5 bases spanning the gap. Here the CDR3 reads CAISENAGANVLTF. In DNA form, the CDR3 reads TGTGCCATCAGTGAAAACGCTGGGGCCAACGTCCTGACTTTC.

This clonotype was detected only a few times. The chain is built from TRBV7-2 and TRBJ1-1, with D maybe TRBD1 (5 bases). V lost 3 bases and J lost 2, with 13 bases in between. This CDR3 is 15 amino acids long. The germline gives CDR1 SGHTA, CDR2 FQGNSA. The chain's CDR3 is CASSFTGTDNTEAFF. CDR3 nucleotide sequence: TGTGCCAGCAGCTTTACCGGGACGGACAACACTGAAGCTTTCTTT.

The genes are TRBV18 and TRBJ2-5; 12 bases match TRBD1. The CDR3 sequence is 16 residues long. Germline values: CDR1 KGHSH, CDR2 LQKENI. V trimming: 3 bases; J trimming: 4 bases; junction bases outside the gene matches: 6. The CDR3 protein is CASSPQGTGGRETQYF. Written as DNA, the CDR3 is TGTGCCAGCTCACCTCAAGGGACAGGGGGCAGAGAGACCCAGTACTTC. Filled out from reference TRBV18 and TRBJ2-5, the complete variable domain reads NAGVMQNPRHLVRRRGQEARLRCSPMKGHSHVYWYRQLPEEGLKFMVYLQKENIIDESGMPKERFSAEFPKEGPSILRIQQVVRGDSAAYFCASSPQGTGGRETQYFGPGTRLLVL.

The V and J genes are TRBV15 and TRBJ1-2; D might be TRBD1 (5 bases). Trimming cost V 0 bases and J 4 bases, with 9 bases left between them. Germline values: CDR1 LNHNV, CDR2 YYDKDF (reference sequence). The CDR3 runs to 14 residues. This CDR3 is CATSRDQGSYGYTF. The CDR3 DNA follows: TGTGCCACCAGCAGAGATCAGGGTTCCTATGGCTACACCTTC.

The chain joins TRBV3-1 to TRBJ2-7; 7 nucleotides agree with TRBD1. The CDR3 consists of 17 residues. The V and J ends lost 0 bases and 3 bases, in that order; junction bases with no gene match: 11. Germline V gene data show CDR1 as LGHDT and CDR2 as YNNKEL (reference sequence). CDR3: CASSQDRRRTGGYEQYF. The DNA for the CDR3 is TGTGCCAGCAGCCAAGATAGGCGACGGACAGGTGGCTACGAGCAGTACTTC.

V gene TRBV20-1 combines with J gene TRBJ2-1; D remains unclear. Germline V CDR1 and CDR2: DFQATT, SNEGSKA (reference sequence). V was pared by 4 bases and J by 5 bases, with 3 bases between. CDR3 length: 10 residues. The CDR3 is CSAINNEQFF. CDR3 nucleotide sequence: TGCAGTGCTATCAACAATGAGCAGTTCTTC.

The V gene is TRBV12-3 or TRBV12-4, the J gene TRBJ1-2; 9 positions match TRBD1. This CDR3 region has 14 residues. Germline trimming cut 6 bases from V and 4 bases from J; bases unmatched to any gene: 6. For the CDR3, the DNA is TGTGCCAGCAGCAGGACAGGGGCTTTCTATGGCTACACCTTC. Amino acid sequence: CASSRTGAFYGYTF.

This chain links TRBV29-1 with TRBJ2-3; D may be TRBD2 (5 bases). V lost 3 bases to trimming and J lost 0 bases, with 7 bases between them. The CDR3 is 13 amino acids. Germline CDR1 is SQVTM and CDR2 is ANQGSEA. CDR3 loop: CSVDASSTDTQYF. The CDR3 DNA reads TGCAGCGTTGATGCTAGCAGCACAGATACGCAGTATTTT.

This clonotype was observed a few times. V usage is TRBV7-9 and J usage is TRBJ2-5; 8 bases align to TRBD1. J was trimmed by 3 bases and V by 1 base; bases with no gene match: 7. Germline loops: CDR1 SEHNR, CDR2 FQNEAQ (reference sequence). The CDR3 extends over 16 amino acids. The CDR3 here is CASSLVYRTGKETQYF. CDR3 in DNA: TGTGCCAGCAGCTTAGTCTACCGGACAGGGAAAGAGACCCAGTACTTC.

This clonotype occurred many times. The CDR3 bases are TGTGCCAGCAGTTCGAGGAGGACAGATACGCAGTATTTT. It specifies CASSSRRTDTQYF. This chain joins TRBV12-3 or TRBV12-4 and TRBJ2-3, with TRBD2 as a possible D gene (5 bases). CDR3 length: 13 residues. V was trimmed by 4 bases and J by 3 bases, leaving 8 bases between them.

The rearrangement links TRBV11-2 to TRBJ2-7; D remains ambiguous. V lost 5 bases and J 3 bases, leaving 8 bases between the germline ends. The CDR3 loop spans 12 amino acids. The V gene's germline CDR1 is SGHAT and CDR2 FQNNGV. Here the CDR3 DNA reads TGTGCCAGCAGCACAGCGCACTACGAGCAGTACTTC. Protein sequence: CASSTAHYEQYF.

This clonotype was detected many times. The V call is TRBV10-3, the J call TRBJ2-1; D not resolved. Between the trimmed V and J ends, which lost 9 bases and 0 bases, there was a span of 15 bases. In germline, CDR1 is ENHRY, CDR2 SYGVKD. The CDR3 totals 15 residues. The CDR3 bases are TGTGCCATGAGACCGGGCGAGAGCTCCTACAATGAGCAGTTCTTC. Translation: CAMRPGESSYNEQFF.

This clonotype came up a few times. J is TRBJ1-4 and V is TRBV29-1; a possible D gene is TRBD1 (5 bases). This CDR3 is 13 amino acids long. In germline, CDR1 is SQVTM, CDR2 ANQGSEA. V shed 3 bases and J shed 12 bases, with 17 bases lying between them. The CDR3 coding sequence is TGCAGCGTTGATCGGGGAGGGACCGGGCAACTGTTTTTT. It yields the protein CSVDRGGTGQLFF. The whole variable domain, remainder taken from reference TRBV29-1 and TRBJ1-4, is SAVISQKPSRDICQRGTSLTIQCQVDSQVTMMFWYRQQPGQSLTLIATANQGSEATYESGFVIDKFPISRPNLTFSTLTVSNMSPEDSSIYLCSVDRGGTGQLFFGSGTQLSVL.

The V and J genes are TRBV6-2 or TRBV6-3 and TRBJ2-7; either TRBD1 or TRBD2 may supply D (5 bases each). The germline gives CDR1 MNHEY, CDR2 SVGEGT. V was clipped by 5 bases and J by 0 bases, with 20 bases between them. The CDR3 covers 17 residues. CDR3 DNA sequence: TGTGCCAGCAGTGCTCGCCAGGGTGGGAGTTACTCCTACGAGCAGTACTTC. Protein: CASSARQGGSYSYEQYF.

This clonotype was observed a handful of times. This rearrangement joins TRBV29-1 to TRBJ1-1, with D unresolved. Germline V gene sequence: CDR1 SQVTM, CDR2 ANQGSEA. There are 15 residues in the CDR3. V was trimmed by 3 bases and J by 3 bases, leaving 17 bases between them. The CDR3 nucleotides read TGCAGCGTTGAGTCGGGGTCAGGTCCCTACACTGAAGCTTTCTTT. Translation: CSVESGSGPYTEAFF. Drawing the rest from reference TRBV29-1 and TRBJ1-1, the complete variable domain is SAVISQKPSRDICQRGTSLTIQCQVDSQVTMMFWYRQQPGQSLTLIATANQGSEATYESGFVIDKFPISRPNLTFSTLTVSNMSPEDSSIYLCSVESGSGPYTEAFFGQGTRLTVV.